This T cell receptor beta chain was captured by sequencing in a study of T cell responses to AZD1222 COVID-19 vaccine. V lost 0 bases to trimming and J lost 8 bases; unmatched junction nucleotides: 14. Per the germline V gene, CDR1 is GTSNPN and CDR2 is SVGIG (reference sequence). The CDR3 is made up of 16 amino acids. The method was immunoSEQ multiplex PCR; TCRdb's version includes in-frame clones alone and lacks a portion of them. Of about 120,000 clones in the sample, around 90% were seen once. This sequence joins TRBV30 and TRBJ1-2; 8 nucleotides agree with TRBD1. The receptor's source is an adult in good health. Material: peripheral blood, obtained on day 0 of AZD1222 vaccination. CDR3 protein: CAWSVPGQEYWKGYTF. The CDR3 DNA reads as TGTGCCTGGAGTGTACCGGGACAGGAATACTGGAAAGGCTACACCTTC.